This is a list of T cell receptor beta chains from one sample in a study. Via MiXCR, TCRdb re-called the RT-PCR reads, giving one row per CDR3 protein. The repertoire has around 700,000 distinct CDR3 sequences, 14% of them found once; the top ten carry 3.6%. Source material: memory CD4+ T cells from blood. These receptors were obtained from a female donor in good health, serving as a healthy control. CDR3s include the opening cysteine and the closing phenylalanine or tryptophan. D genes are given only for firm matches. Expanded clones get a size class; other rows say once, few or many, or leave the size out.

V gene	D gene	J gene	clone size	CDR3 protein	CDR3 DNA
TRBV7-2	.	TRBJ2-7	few	CASSSHRLEQYF	TGTGCCAGCAGCTCCCATAGGCTCGAGCAGTACTTC
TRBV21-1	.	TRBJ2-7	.	CASILTYEQYF	TGTGCCAGCATACTAACCTACGAGCAGTACTTC
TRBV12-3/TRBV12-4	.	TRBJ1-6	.	CASRLTTGSPLHF	TGTGCCAGCAGACTCACCACAGGTTCACCCCTCCACTTT
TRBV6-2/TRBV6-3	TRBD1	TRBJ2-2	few	CASSPGQGWELFF	TGTGCCAGCAGTCCGGGACAGGGGTGGGAGCTGTTTTTT
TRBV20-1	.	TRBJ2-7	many	CSASRFQGSYEQYF	TGCAGTGCTAGTAGGTTCCAGGGTTCCTACGAGCAGTACTTC
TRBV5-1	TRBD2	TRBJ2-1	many	CASRMTSSGAYNEQFF	TGCGCCAGCAGAATGACCTCTAGCGGGGCCTACAATGAGCAGTTCTTC
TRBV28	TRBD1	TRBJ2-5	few	CASSQSGQGGGGLNF	TGTGCCAGCAGCCAATCGGGACAGGGAGGTGGAGGGCTCAACTTT
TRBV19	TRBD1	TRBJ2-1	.	CASSTDRAANEQFF	TGTGCCAGTAGCACCGACAGGGCGGCCAATGAGCAGTTCTTC
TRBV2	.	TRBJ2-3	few	CASSVGYLSTDTQYF	TGTGCCAGCAGTGTCGGCTACCTAAGCACAGATACGCAGTATTTT
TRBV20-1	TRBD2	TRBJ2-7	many	CSAWTSGGSYEQYF	TGCAGTGCTTGGACTAGCGGGGGCTCCTACGAGCAGTACTTC
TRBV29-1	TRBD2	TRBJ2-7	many	CSVEDGLAGANEQYF	TGCAGCGTTGAAGATGGCCTAGCGGGAGCTAACGAGCAGTACTTC
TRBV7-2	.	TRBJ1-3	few	CASSPHRDGNTIYF	TGTGCCAGCAGCCCCCACAGGGATGGAAACACCATATATTTT
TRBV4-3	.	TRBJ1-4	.	CASSLAVAGQRATNEKLFF	TGCGCCAGCAGCCTGGCCGTGGCCGGACAACGTGCAACTAATGAAAAACTGTTTTTT
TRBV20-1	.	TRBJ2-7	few	CSAFFYEQYF	TGCAGTGCCTTTTTTTACGAGCAGTACTTC
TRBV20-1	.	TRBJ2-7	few	CSASLWDGYEQYF	TGCAGTGCTAGCCTCTGGGACGGCTACGAGCAGTACTTC
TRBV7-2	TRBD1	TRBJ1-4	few	CASSPGTGVFSNEKLFF	TGTGCCAGCAGCCCTGGGACAGGGGTTTTCTCTAATGAAAAACTGTTTTTT
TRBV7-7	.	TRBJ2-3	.	CASSQSLGDTQYF	TGTGCTAGCAGCCAAAGCCTGGGAGATACGCAGTATTTT
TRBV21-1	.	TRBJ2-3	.	CASSKEEARGRDTQYF	TGTGCCAGCAGCAAAGAGGAAGCCCGAGGGAGAGATACGCAGTATTTT
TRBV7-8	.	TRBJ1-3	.	CASSLDGRGNTIYF	TGTGCCAGCAGCTTAGACGGACGAGGAAACACCATATATTTT
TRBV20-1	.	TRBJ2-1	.	CSAPYGLAGNEQFF	TGCAGTGCCCCATACGGGCTAGCAGGGAATGAGCAGTTCTTC
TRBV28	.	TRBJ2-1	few	CASSSPRGTRGNEQFF	TGTGCCAGCAGTTCCCCAAGGGGTACGAGGGGGAATGAGCAGTTCTTC
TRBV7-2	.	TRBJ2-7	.	CASSLSAGAGEQYF	TGTGCCAGCAGCTTATCGGCTGGGGCCGGGGAGCAGTACTTC
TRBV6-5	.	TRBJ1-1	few	CASRSATRNTEAFF	TGTGCCAGCAGGTCGGCCACCAGGAACACTGAAGCTTTCTTT
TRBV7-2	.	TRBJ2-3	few	CASSLDGGLKQYF	TGTGCCAGCAGCTTAGACGGGGGTTTGAAGCAGTATTTT
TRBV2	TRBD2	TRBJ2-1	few	CASSLTSGRVNEQFF	TGTGCCAGCAGTCTGACTAGCGGGAGGGTAAATGAGCAGTTCTTC
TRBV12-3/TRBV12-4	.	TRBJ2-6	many	CASSHQEFSGANVLTF	TGTGCCAGCAGTCACCAAGAGTTCTCTGGGGCCAACGTCCTGACTTTC
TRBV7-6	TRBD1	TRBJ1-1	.	CASSIDREGEAFF	TGTGCCAGCAGCATCGACAGGGAGGGTGAAGCTTTCTTT
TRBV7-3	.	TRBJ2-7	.	CASSPQDDVLYF	TGTGCCAGCAGCCCACAGGATGACGTTCTGTACTTC
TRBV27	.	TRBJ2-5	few	CASRLDLTQTQYF	TGTGCCAGCAGGCTCGACTTAACACAGACCCAGTACTTC
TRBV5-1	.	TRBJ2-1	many	CASSPGTWGDEQFF	TGCGCCAGCAGCCCAGGGACCTGGGGGGATGAGCAGTTCTTC
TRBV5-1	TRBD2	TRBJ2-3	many	CASSTSTSGDTQYF	TGCGCCAGCAGCACATCGACTAGCGGCGATACGCAGTATTTT
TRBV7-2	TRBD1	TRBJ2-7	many	CASSLEPGGYEQYF	TGTGCCAGCAGCTTAGAACCAGGGGGCTACGAGCAGTACTTC
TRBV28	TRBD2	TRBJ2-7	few	CASREGSGTRSEQYF	TGTGCCAGCAGAGAGGGTAGCGGGACCAGAAGCGAGCAGTACTTC
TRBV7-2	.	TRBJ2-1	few	CASSRTFGGSYNEQFF	TGTGCCAGCAGCAGAACCTTTGGGGGGTCCTACAATGAGCAGTTCTTC
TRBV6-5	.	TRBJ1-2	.	CASSSHTDGYGYTF	TGTGCCAGCAGTTCCCATACAGACGGTTATGGCTACACCTTC
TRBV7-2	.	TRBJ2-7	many	CASSFPGPRGEQYF	TGTGCCAGCAGCTTTCCCGGCCCTCGAGGGGAGCAGTACTTC
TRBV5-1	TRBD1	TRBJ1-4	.	CASSLSGGASKGEKLFF	TGCGCCAGCAGCTTGTCAGGGGGCGCGAGTAAGGGTGAAAAACTGTTTTTT
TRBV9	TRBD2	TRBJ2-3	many	CASSGQLAGATDTQYF	TGTGCCAGCAGCGGCCAACTAGCGGGGGCTACAGATACGCAGTATTTT
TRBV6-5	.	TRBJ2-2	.	CASSRTASGELFF	TGTGCCAGCAGTAGGACTGCGAGCGGGGAGCTGTTTTTT
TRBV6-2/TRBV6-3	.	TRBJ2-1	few	CASSYQAPDEQFF	TGTGCCAGCAGTTACCAGGCCCCGGATGAGCAGTTCTTC
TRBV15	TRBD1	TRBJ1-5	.	CATSIGLSGGGFGQPQHF	TGTGCCACCAGCATCGGTCTGTCAGGGGGCGGCTTCGGTCAGCCCCAGCATTTT
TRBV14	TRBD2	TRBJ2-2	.	CASSQWTSGTAELFF	TGTGCCAGCAGCCAGTGGACTAGCGGGACCGCGGAGCTGTTTTTT
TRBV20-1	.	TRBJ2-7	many	CSAFTPGGLEQYF	TGCAGTGCTTTCACCCCCGGGGGACTCGAGCAGTACTTC
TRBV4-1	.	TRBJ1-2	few	CASSQGASRTTNYGYTF	TGCGCCAGCAGCCAAGGGGCGTCCAGGACTACTAACTATGGCTACACCTTC